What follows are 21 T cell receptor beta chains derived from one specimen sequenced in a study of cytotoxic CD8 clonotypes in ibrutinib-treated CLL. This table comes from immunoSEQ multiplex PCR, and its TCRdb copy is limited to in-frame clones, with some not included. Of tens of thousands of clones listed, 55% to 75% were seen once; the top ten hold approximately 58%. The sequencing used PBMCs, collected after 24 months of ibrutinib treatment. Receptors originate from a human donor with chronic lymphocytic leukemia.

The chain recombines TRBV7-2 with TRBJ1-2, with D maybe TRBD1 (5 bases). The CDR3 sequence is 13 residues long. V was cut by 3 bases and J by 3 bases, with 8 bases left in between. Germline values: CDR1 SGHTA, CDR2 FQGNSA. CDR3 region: CASSFGQHYGYTF. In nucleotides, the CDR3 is TGTGCCAGCAGCTTTGGACAACACTATGGCTACACCTTC.

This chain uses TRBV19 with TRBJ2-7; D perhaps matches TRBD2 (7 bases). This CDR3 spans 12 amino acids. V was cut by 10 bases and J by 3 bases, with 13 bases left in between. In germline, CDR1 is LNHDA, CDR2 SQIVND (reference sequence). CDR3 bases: TGTGCCACCAGGGGAGGGAACTACGAGCAGTACTTC. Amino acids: CATRGGNYEQYF.

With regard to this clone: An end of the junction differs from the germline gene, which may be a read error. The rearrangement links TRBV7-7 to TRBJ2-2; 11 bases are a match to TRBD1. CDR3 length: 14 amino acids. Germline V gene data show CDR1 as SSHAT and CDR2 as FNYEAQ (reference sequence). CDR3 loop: CASSGTGGTGELFF. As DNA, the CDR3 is TGTGCTAGCAGCGGGACAGGGGGTACCGGGGAGCTGTTTTTT.

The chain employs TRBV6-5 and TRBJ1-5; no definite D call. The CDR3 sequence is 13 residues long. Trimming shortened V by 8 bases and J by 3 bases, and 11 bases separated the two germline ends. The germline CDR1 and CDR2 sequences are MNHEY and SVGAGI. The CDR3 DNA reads TGTGCCAGCGGGCCCAGAGACAATCAGCCCCAGCATTTT. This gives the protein CASGPRDNQPQHF.

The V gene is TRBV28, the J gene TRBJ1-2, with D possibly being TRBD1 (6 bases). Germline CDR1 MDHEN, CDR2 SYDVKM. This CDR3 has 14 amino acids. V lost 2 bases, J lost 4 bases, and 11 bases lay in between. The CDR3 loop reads CASSLGSGAYGYTF. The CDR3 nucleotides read TGTGCCAGCAGTTTAGGCTCAGGGGCCTATGGCTACACCTTC.

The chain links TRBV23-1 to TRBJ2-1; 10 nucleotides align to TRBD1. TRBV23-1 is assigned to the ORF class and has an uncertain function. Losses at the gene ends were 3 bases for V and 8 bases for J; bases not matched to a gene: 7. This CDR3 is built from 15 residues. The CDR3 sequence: CASSHPGTGDDEQFF. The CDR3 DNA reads TGCGCCAGCAGTCACCCCGGGACAGGGGATGATGAGCAGTTCTTC.

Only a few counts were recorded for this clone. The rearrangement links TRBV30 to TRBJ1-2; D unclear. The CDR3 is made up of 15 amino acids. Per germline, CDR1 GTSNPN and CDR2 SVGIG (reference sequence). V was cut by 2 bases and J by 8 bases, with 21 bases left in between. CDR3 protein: CAWSSRGGRVTGYTF. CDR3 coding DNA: TGTGCCTGGAGTTCGCGGGGAGGACGGGTCACAGGCTACACCTTC.

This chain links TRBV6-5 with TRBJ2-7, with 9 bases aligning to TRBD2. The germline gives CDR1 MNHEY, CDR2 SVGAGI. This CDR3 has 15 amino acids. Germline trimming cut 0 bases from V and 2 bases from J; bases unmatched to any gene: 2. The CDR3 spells CASSYSAGGPYEQYF. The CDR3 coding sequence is TGTGCCAGCAGTTACTCTGCGGGGGGGCCCTACGAGCAGTACTTC.

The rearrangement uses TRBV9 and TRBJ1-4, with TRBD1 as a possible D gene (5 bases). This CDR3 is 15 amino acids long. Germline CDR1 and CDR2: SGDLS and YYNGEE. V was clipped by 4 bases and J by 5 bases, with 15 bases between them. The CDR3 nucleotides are TGTGCCAGCAGCCCGCGCCCAGGGATCAATGAAAAACTGTTTTTT. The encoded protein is CASSPRPGINEKLFF.

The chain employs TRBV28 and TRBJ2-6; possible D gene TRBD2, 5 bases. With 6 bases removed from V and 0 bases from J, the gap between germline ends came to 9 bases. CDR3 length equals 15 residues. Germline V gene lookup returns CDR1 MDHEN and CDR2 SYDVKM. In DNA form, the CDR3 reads TGTGCCAGCAGGGACTCCCCCTCTGGGGCCAACGTCCTGACTTTC. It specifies CASRDSPSGANVLTF. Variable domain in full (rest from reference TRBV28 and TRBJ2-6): DVKVTQSSRYLVKRTGEKVFLECVQDMDHENMFWYRQDPGLGLRLIYFSYDVKMKEKGDIPEGYSVSREKKERFSLILESASTNQTSMYLCASRDSPSGANVLTFGAGSRLTVL.

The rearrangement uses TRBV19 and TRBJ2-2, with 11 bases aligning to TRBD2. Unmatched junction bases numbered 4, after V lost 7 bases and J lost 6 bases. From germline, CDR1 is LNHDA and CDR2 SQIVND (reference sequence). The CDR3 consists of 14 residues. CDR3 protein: CASTSGGFAGELFF. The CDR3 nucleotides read TGTGCCAGTACTAGCGGGGGGTTTGCCGGGGAGCTGTTTTTT.

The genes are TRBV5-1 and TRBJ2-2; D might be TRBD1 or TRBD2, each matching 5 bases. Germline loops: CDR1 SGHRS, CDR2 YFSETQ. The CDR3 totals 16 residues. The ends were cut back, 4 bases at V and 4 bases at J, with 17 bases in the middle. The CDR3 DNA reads TGCGCCAGCAGCCAGAACATAGCTGGGGGCACCGGGGAGCTGTTTTTT. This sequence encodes CASSQNIAGGTGELFF.

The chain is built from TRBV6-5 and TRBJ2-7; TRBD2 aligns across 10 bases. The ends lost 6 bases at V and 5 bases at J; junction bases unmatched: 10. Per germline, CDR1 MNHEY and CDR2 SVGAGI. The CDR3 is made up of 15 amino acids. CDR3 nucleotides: TGTGCCAGCAGGAGCTTACTAGCGGGGCTTCACGAGCAGTACTTC. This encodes CASRSLLAGLHEQYF.

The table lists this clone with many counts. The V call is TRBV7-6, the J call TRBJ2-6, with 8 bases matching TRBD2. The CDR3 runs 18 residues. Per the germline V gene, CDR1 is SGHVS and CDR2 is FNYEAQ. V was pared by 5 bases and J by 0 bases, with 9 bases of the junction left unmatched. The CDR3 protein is CASSPAAGGISGANVLTF. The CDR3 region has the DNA TGTGCCAGCAGCCCGGCGGCGGGGGGTATCTCTGGGGCCAACGTCCTGACTTTC. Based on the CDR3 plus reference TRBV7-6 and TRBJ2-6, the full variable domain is GAGVSQSPRYKVTKRGQDVALRCDPISGHVSLYWYRQALGQGPEFLTYFNYEAQQDKSGLPNDRFSAERPEGSISTLTIQRTEQRDSAMYRCASSPAAGGISGANVLTFGAGSRLTVL.

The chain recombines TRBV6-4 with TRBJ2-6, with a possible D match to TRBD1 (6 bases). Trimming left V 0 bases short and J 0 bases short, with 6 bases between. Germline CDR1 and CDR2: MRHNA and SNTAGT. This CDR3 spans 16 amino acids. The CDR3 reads CASSDSGGSGANVLTF. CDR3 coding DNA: TGTGCCAGCAGTGACTCAGGGGGCTCTGGGGCCAACGTCCTGACTTTC.

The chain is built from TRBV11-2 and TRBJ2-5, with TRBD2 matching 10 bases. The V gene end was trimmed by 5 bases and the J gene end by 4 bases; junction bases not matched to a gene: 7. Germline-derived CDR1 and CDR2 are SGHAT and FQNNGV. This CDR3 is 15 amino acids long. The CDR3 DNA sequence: TGTGCCAGCAGCCCATGGACTAGCGGAGGAGAGACCCAGTACTTC. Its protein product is CASSPWTSGGETQYF.

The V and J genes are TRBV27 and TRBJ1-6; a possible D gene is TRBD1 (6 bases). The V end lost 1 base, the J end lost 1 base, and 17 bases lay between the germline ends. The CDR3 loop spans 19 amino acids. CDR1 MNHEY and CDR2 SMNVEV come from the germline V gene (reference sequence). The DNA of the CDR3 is TGTGCCAGCAGTTTATATCAACAGGGCGGCGTATCCTATAATTCACCCCTCCACTTT. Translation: CASSLYQQGGVSYNSPLHF.

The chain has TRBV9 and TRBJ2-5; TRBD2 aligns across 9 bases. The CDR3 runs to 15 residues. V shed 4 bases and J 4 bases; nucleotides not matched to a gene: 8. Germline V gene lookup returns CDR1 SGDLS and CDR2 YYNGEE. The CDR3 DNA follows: TGTGCCAGCAGCCGACCCCCTAGCGGGGTAGAGACCCAGTACTTC. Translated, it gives CASSRPPSGVETQYF.

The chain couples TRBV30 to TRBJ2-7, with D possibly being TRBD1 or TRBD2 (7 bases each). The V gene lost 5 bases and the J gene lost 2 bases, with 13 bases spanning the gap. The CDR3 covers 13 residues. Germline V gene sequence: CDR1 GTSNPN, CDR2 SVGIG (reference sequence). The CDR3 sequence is CAWAGDRPYEQYF. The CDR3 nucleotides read TGTGCCTGGGCGGGGGACAGACCCTACGAGCAGTACTTC. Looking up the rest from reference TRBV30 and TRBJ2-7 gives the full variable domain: SQTIHQWPATLVQPVGSPLSLECTVEGTSNPNLYWYRQAAGRGLQLLFYSVGIGQISSEVPQNLSASRPQDRQFILSSKKLLLSDSGFYLCAWAGDRPYEQYFGPGTRLTVT.

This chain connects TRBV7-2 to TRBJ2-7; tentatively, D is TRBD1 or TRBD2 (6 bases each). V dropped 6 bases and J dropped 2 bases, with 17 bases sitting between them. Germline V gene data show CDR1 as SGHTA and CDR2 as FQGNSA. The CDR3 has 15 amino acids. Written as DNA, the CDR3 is TGTGCCAGCAGTCCTTCTCGAGGGGGGACCTACGAGCAGTACTTC. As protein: CASSPSRGGTYEQYF.

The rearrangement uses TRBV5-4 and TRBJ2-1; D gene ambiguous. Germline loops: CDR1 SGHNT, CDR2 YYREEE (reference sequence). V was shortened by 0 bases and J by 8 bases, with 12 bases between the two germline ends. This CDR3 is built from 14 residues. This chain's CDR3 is CASSLGEAMDEQFF. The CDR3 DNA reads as TGTGCCAGCAGCTTGGGTGAGGCTATGGATGAGCAGTTCTTC.